The next 32 T cell receptor beta chains were all read from a single sample in a study of cytomegalovirus exposure and HLA in healthy donors. Vbeta (60) and Jbeta (13) primers were used in the PCR. TCRdb's copy holds only in-frame clones and misses some; the assay was immunoSEQ multiplex PCR. The repertoire holds 150,000 or so clones, with 84% as singletons. Sequences were obtained from PBMCs. Receptors originate from a man younger than 45 in good health and CMV-seronegative.

This chain uses TRBV29-1 with TRBJ2-3, with D possibly matching TRBD2 (6 bases). V was trimmed by 4 bases and J by 0 bases, leaving 11 bases between them. Germline V gene lookup returns CDR1 SQVTM and CDR2 ANQGSEA. The length of the CDR3 is 14 residues. Here the CDR3 reads CSVGRAISTDTQYF. The CDR3 DNA reads TGCAGCGTTGGGAGGGCCATTAGCACAGATACGCAGTATTTT.

The V gene is TRBV5-1, the J gene TRBJ1-2, with D perhaps TRBD1 (5 bases). There are 13 residues in the CDR3. Germline V gene sequence: CDR1 SGHRS, CDR2 YFSETQ. V shed 0 bases and J shed 6 bases, with 9 bases lying between them. The CDR3 region is CASSLAGGNGYTF. As DNA, the CDR3 is TGCGCCAGCAGCTTGGCGGGGGGGAATGGCTACACCTTC.

A word on this clone: An end of the junction does not agree with germline; a read error may underlie this. The chain recombines TRBV4-1 with TRBJ1-3; 8 bases align to TRBD1. The CDR3 length is 15 residues. From germline, CDR1 is MGHRA and CDR2 YSYEKL. CDR3 DNA sequence: TGCGCCAGCGGCCAGCCGGACAGGGAGGGAAACACCATATATTTT. It specifies CASGQPDREGNTIYF.

The chain uses TRBV7-6 and TRBJ2-3; 9 bases agree with TRBD1. This CDR3 is 16 amino acids long. Germline lookup yields CDR1 SGHVS and CDR2 FNYEAQ. V dropped 3 bases and J dropped 8; count of bases not matched to a gene: 12. The CDR3 here is CASSLAPGQGKGTQYF. DNA for the CDR3: TGTGCCAGCAGCTTGGCTCCTGGACAGGGGAAAGGTACGCAGTATTTT. Combining the CDR3 with reference TRBV7-6 and TRBJ2-3 gives the whole variable domain GAGVSQSPRYKVTKRGQDVALRCDPISGHVSLYWYRQALGQGPEFLTYFNYEAQQDKSGLPNDRFSAERPEGSISTLTIQRTEQRDSAMYRCASSLAPGQGKGTQYFGPGTRLTVL.

In this sample, this clone turned up once. The rearrangement uses TRBV5-1 and TRBJ2-2; TRBD1 agrees at 11 bases. The length of the CDR3 is 16 residues. The J segment lost 6 bases and the V segment lost 1 base, leaving 5 bases of the junction unmatched. Germline assignment: CDR1 SGHRS and CDR2 YFSETQ. CDR3 DNA sequence: TGCGCCAGCAGCTTGATCGGACAGGGGGCTTCCGGGGAGCTGTTTTTT. It encodes CASSLIGQGASGELFF.

V gene TRBV5-6 combines with J gene TRBJ1-5, with D unresolved. Germline V gives CDR1 SGHDT, CDR2 YYEEEE. The CDR3 sequence is 15 residues long. V shed 3 bases and J shed 11 bases, with 21 bases lying between them. In DNA form, the CDR3 reads TGTGCCAGCAGCTCCAGGTTCTTAGGATCATCGTCCCAGCATTTT. This encodes CASSSRFLGSSSQHF.

CDR3 amino acids: CAWGIGTFNEQFF. Written as DNA, the CDR3 is TGTGCCTGGGGAATTGGGACATTCAATGAGCAGTTCTTC. The rearrangement uses TRBV30 and TRBJ2-1; tentative D call: TRBD1 (6 bases). CDR3 size: 13 residues. Germline CDR1 and CDR2: GTSNPN and SVGIG (reference sequence). V was trimmed by 5 bases and J by 6 bases, leaving 14 bases between them.

The rearrangement joins TRBV7-8 to TRBJ1-1, with D possibly being TRBD1 (6 bases). Germline V gene sequence: CDR1 SGHVS, CDR2 FQNEAQ. The CDR3 has 15 residues. V was pared by 4 bases and J by 3 bases, with 15 bases between. The CDR3 DNA sequence: TGTGCCAGCAGCTCCCAAGGGGGAGCGGACACTGAAGCTTTCTTT. This translates into CASSSQGGADTEAFF.

The chain recombines TRBV19 with TRBJ2-5; 12 positions agree with TRBD1. CDR3 size: 15 residues. V lost 4 bases to trimming and J lost 11 bases; unmatched junction nucleotides: 11. In germline, CDR1 is LNHDA, CDR2 SQIVND (reference sequence). The CDR3 DNA follows: TGTGCCAGTAGTACCGGGACAGGGGGCTTTTGGGAGCAGTACTTC. This sequence encodes CASSTGTGGFWEQYF.

This chain connects TRBV5-4 to TRBJ1-2, with no clear D. Germline lookup yields CDR1 SGHNT and CDR2 YYREEE (reference sequence). Trimming cost V 4 bases and J 1 base, with 17 bases left between them. The CDR3 contains 16 residues. CDR3 coding DNA: TGTGCCAGCAGCCCCCTCGGGTCCCCCGATAACTATGGCTACACCTTC. Its translation: CASSPLGSPDNYGYTF. Full variable domain (missing parts from reference TRBV5-4 and TRBJ1-2): ETGVTQSPTHLIKTRGQQVTLRCSSQSGHNTVSWYQQALGQGPQFIFQYYREEENGRGNFPPRFSGLQFPNYSSELNVNALELDDSALYLCASSPLGSPDNYGYTFGSGTRLTVV.

The V call is TRBV4-3, the J call TRBJ2-3; 8 bases map to TRBD2. V trimming: 4 bases; J trimming: 5 bases; junction bases outside the gene matches: 8. From germline, CDR1 is LGHNA and CDR2 YSLEER. CDR3 length: 15 residues. CDR3 loop: CASSPAGGEGDTQYF. CDR3 bases: TGCGCCAGCAGCCCGGCGGGGGGCGAGGGAGATACGCAGTATTTT.

This clone turned up a few times. The rearrangement uses TRBV30 and TRBJ1-6; TRBD1 agrees at 8 bases. This CDR3 region has 15 residues. CDR1 is GTSNPN, CDR2 SVGIG, per germline (reference sequence). V lost 2 bases to trimming and J lost 7 bases; unmatched junction nucleotides: 7. Here the CDR3 reads CAWSKTGALNSPLHF. DNA for the CDR3: TGTGCCTGGAGTAAGACAGGGGCCCTGAATTCACCCCTCCACTTT.

This chain connects TRBV5-1 to TRBJ2-1; D perhaps matches TRBD2 (6 bases). Trimming left V 4 bases short and J 8 bases short, with 19 bases between. The CDR3 consists of 15 residues. Germline V gene data show CDR1 as SGHRS and CDR2 as YFSETQ. CDR3 DNA sequence: TGCGCCAGCAGCACCGGGACCGGATGGGGGGATGAGCAGTTCTTC. Its translation is CASSTGTGWGDEQFF.

The gene calls are TRBV5-1 and TRBJ2-5; perhaps TRBD1 as D (6 bases). V lost 5 bases and J lost 2, with 10 bases in between. The CDR3 sequence is 13 residues long. Germline loops: CDR1 SGHRS, CDR2 YFSETQ. The CDR3 region has the DNA TGCGCCAGCAGGGACAGCCAACAAGAGACCCAGTACTTC. Protein: CASRDSQQETQYF.

The chain joins TRBV6-6 to TRBJ2-1, with 7 bases fitting TRBD2. This CDR3 spans 12 amino acids. With 6 bases clipped from V and 16 bases from J, the junction kept 12 bases outside the gene matches. The germline V gene has CDR1 MNHNY and CDR2 SVGAGI (reference sequence). The CDR3 DNA reads TGTGCCAGCAGCCTATTCCTCGGACTAGGTTTCTTC. This codes for CASSLFLGLGFF.

The chain joins TRBV10-2 to TRBJ1-3, with TRBD1 matching over 7 bases. Germline-derived CDR1 and CDR2 are WSHSY and SAAADI. This CDR3 has 13 amino acids. V shed 6 bases, J shed 2 bases, and the junction held 1 base outside the gene matches. CDR3 region: CASRTGPGNTIYF. Here the CDR3 DNA reads TGCGCCAGCAGGACAGGGCCTGGAAACACCATATATTTT.

In this sample, this clone turned up a few times. This chain links TRBV27 with TRBJ2-7; D might be TRBD2 (5 bases). The germline V and J ends were trimmed by 6 bases and 1 base, with 13 bases remaining between them. This CDR3 is built from 14 residues. Germline CDR1 reads MNHEY; CDR2 reads SMNVEV (reference sequence). The CDR3 bases are TGTGCCAGCAGCCCGAGGGCGAATTCCTACGAGCAGTACTTC. Translating it yields CASSPRANSYEQYF.

The chain is built from TRBV6-1 and TRBJ2-7; 9 nucleotides match TRBD1. Unmatched junction bases numbered 8, after V lost 6 bases and J lost 2 bases. The CDR3 has 15 residues. Germline V gene data show CDR1 as MNHNS and CDR2 as SASEGT. CDR3 bases: TGTGCCAGCAGGTCTGGGACAGGGAAACCCTACGAGCAGTACTTC. Its translation: CASRSGTGKPYEQYF.

This sequence joins TRBV4-1 and TRBJ2-7; 14 bases line up with TRBD2. This CDR3 comprises 18 residues. Trimming removed 4 bases from V and 3 bases from J; junction bases left unmatched: 11. Germline CDR1 and CDR2: MGHRA and YSYEKL. DNA of the CDR3: TGCGCCAGCAGCCTCCACCCGGGGACTAGCGGGAGCAGCTACGAGCAGTACTTC. Amino acids: CASSLHPGTSGSSYEQYF.

The chain has TRBV9 and TRBJ1-2; possible D gene TRBD1, 6 bases. The CDR3 runs to 16 residues. Germline CDR1 reads SGDLS; CDR2 reads YYNGEE. Trimming shortened V by 4 bases and J by 0 bases, and 16 bases separated the two germline ends. CDR3 sequence (DNA): TGTGCCAGCAGCTATACGGACAGTTTAGCTAACTATGGCTACACCTTC. Amino acid sequence: CASSYTDSLANYGYTF.

The V and J genes are TRBV7-9 and TRBJ2-1, with 12 bases matching TRBD2. CDR1 is SEHNR and CDR2 is FQNEAQ in the germline V gene (reference sequence). J was trimmed by 6 bases and V by 1 base; bases with no gene match: 7. The CDR3 is made up of 17 amino acids. Here the CDR3 reads CASSLGSWTSGTNEQFF. In nucleotides, the CDR3 is TGTGCCAGCAGCTTAGGATCTTGGACTAGCGGGACCAATGAGCAGTTCTTC. The full variable domain, rest sourced from reference TRBV7-9 and TRBJ2-1, is DTGVSQNPRHKITKRGQNVTFRCDPISEHNRLYWYRQTLGQGPEFLTYFQNEAQLEKSRLLSDRFSAERPKGSFSTLEIQRTEQGDSAMYLCASSLGSWTSGTNEQFFGPGTRLTVL.

This sequence joins TRBV7-7 and TRBJ2-1; 10 bases fit TRBD2. V dropped 5 bases and J dropped 5; count of bases not matched to a gene: 12. CDR1 is SSHAT, CDR2 FNYEAQ, per germline (reference sequence). The CDR3 totals 17 residues. CDR3 amino acids: CASSLNAGTSDNNEQFF. In nucleotides, the CDR3 is TGTGCCAGCAGCCTCAACGCCGGGACTAGCGATAACAATGAGCAGTTCTTC.

CDR3: CASSEAGLEAFF. The CDR3 DNA is TGTGCCAGCAGTGAAGCGGGACTTGAAGCTTTCTTT. This chain joins TRBV2 and TRBJ1-1, with a tentative D call TRBD1 (5 bases). V was shortened by 0 bases and J by 7 bases, with 6 bases between the two germline ends. The CDR3 loop spans 12 amino acids. The V gene's germline CDR1 is SNHLY and CDR2 FYNNEI.

The chain employs TRBV7-9 and TRBJ2-1, with 9 bases identical to TRBD2. Germline V CDR1 and CDR2: SEHNR, FQNEAQ (reference sequence). CDR3 length: 13 amino acids. The junction had 9 bases not matched to a gene; V was cut back by 8 bases and J by 10 bases. In DNA form, the CDR3 reads TGTGCCAGCGGGCGGGGGGGAGGGGTGGAGCAGTTCTTC. This codes for CASGRGGGVEQFF. The full variable domain, its missing parts supplied by reference TRBV7-9 and TRBJ2-1, is DTGVSQNPRHKITKRGQNVTFRCDPISEHNRLYWYRQTLGQGPEFLTYFQNEAQLEKSRLLSDRFSAERPKGSFSTLEIQRTEQGDSAMYLCASGRGGGVEQFFGPGTRLTVL.

The genes are TRBV4-3 and TRBJ2-2; 9 nucleotides align to TRBD2. V was pared by 4 bases and J by 4 bases, with 10 bases of the junction left unmatched. The CDR3 is 17 residues long. Germline CDR1 is LGHNA and CDR2 is YSLEER. Here the CDR3 reads CASSPFPAGGGTGELFF. In DNA form, the CDR3 reads TGCGCCAGCAGCCCCTTCCCAGCGGGAGGTGGCACCGGGGAGCTGTTTTTT.

Comment on this clone: In the same sample, other DNA sequences code for this CDR3. This chain links TRBV28 with TRBJ1-4; the D is unclear. The V gene lost 9 bases and the J gene lost 8 bases, with 19 bases spanning the gap. The CDR3 loop spans 14 amino acids. Per the germline V gene, CDR1 is MDHEN and CDR2 is SYDVKM. CDR3 in amino acids: CASRTRQGGEKLFF. CDR3 DNA sequence: TGTGCCAGTCGAACGCGACAAGGAGGAGAAAAACTGTTTTTT.

The rearrangement joins TRBV19 to TRBJ2-5, with 7 bases that match TRBD1. This CDR3 is 13 amino acids long. Germline values: CDR1 LNHDA, CDR2 SQIVND (reference sequence). The V gene end was trimmed by 4 bases and the J gene end by 5 bases; junction bases not matched to a gene: 4. The DNA for the CDR3 is TGTGCCAGTAGTACCGACAGGGAGGAGACCCAGTACTTC. Translation: CASSTDREETQYF.

V usage is TRBV5-4 and J usage is TRBJ1-1, with D possibly TRBD1 on 6 matching bases. This CDR3 region has 14 residues. V was shortened by 1 base and J by 6 bases, with 13 bases between the two germline ends. Germline V gene data show CDR1 as SGHNT and CDR2 as YYREEE (reference sequence). The DNA of the CDR3 is TGTGCCAGCAGCTTGTATTCAGGGGTCGCTGAAGCTTTCTTT. Translating it yields CASSLYSGVAEAFF.

This clone showed up just once. The chain has TRBV27 and TRBJ1-2, with D maybe TRBD1 (6 bases). The V end was cut by 6 bases, the J end by 0 bases, with 11 bases between. The CDR3 consists of 14 residues. Germline lookup yields CDR1 MNHEY and CDR2 SMNVEV (reference sequence). The chain's CDR3 is CASSRGGANYGYTF. CDR3 coding DNA: TGTGCCAGCAGCCGAGGGGGGGCTAACTATGGCTACACCTTC.

The V call is TRBV15, the J call TRBJ2-5; TRBD1 matches at 10 bases. Trimming cost V 6 bases and J 3 bases; bases outside gene matches: 4. This CDR3 comprises 14 residues. Germline lookup yields CDR1 LNHNV and CDR2 YYDKDF (reference sequence). CDR3 residues: CATRAGTGEETQYF. CDR3 in DNA: TGTGCCACCAGAGCCGGGACAGGGGAAGAGACCCAGTACTTC. The full variable domain, completed using reference TRBV15 and TRBJ2-5, is DAMVIQNPRYQVTQFGKPVTLSCSQTLNHNVMYWYQQKSSQAPKLLFHYYDKDFNNEADTPDNFQSRRPNTSFCFLDIRSPGLGDTAMYLCATRAGTGEETQYFGPGTRLLVL.

The CDR3 DNA reads as TGTGCCAGCAGCTCTGGACAGACCACTGAAGCTTTCTTT. This encodes CASSSGQTTEAFF. The V and J genes are TRBV7-9 and TRBJ1-1; TRBD1 is a possible D gene (6 bases). CDR1 SEHNR and CDR2 FQNEAQ come from the germline V gene (reference sequence). The CDR3 runs 13 residues. Trimming removed 4 bases at V and 4 bases at J, with 10 bases between.

This chain links TRBV28 with TRBJ1-2, with D perhaps matching TRBD1 (5 bases). Per the germline V gene, CDR1 is MDHEN and CDR2 is SYDVKM. The CDR3 covers 14 residues. Trimming took off 2 bases at V and 4 bases at J, with 11 bases between the two ends. CDR3 in amino acids: CASSLGRASYGYTF. The CDR3 nucleotides read TGTGCCAGCAGTTTAGGCAGGGCGAGCTATGGCTACACCTTC.